Following are 32 T cell receptor beta chains from one sample sequenced in a study of cytomegalovirus exposure and HLA in healthy donors (dated by TCRdb to 2017 to 2019). The library relied on the immunoSEQ multiplex PCR assay. Imported from immuneACCESS, the table was reduced by TCRdb to in-frame sequences with V and J called. These copies leave out some clones; in studies compared against another copy, an unresolved V gene accounts for under half, and the cause of the remainder is not known. This sample is represented by roughly 190,000 clones; approximately 86% of them were singletons. The ten largest clones capture roughly 7% of the sample. The specimen was PBMCs. The receptors come from a man aged 25-45 years in good health and CMV-seropositive.

This rearrangement joins TRBV7-6 to TRBJ2-1; 11 bases match TRBD1. This CDR3 comprises 16 residues. Germline values: CDR1 SGHVS, CDR2 FNYEAQ. The J segment lost 4 bases and the V segment lost 1 base, leaving 3 bases of the junction unmatched. In nucleotides, the CDR3 is TGTGCCAGCAGCTTAGTGGGACAGGGGGGTTACAATGAGCAGTTCTTC. As protein: CASSLVGQGGYNEQFF.

The rearrangement uses TRBV4-3 and TRBJ2-2; tentative D call: TRBD2 (5 bases). Germline CDR1 reads LGHNA; CDR2 reads YSLEER. V gave up 4 bases and J gave up 3 bases, with 15 bases separating them. This CDR3 spans 16 amino acids. CDR3 bases: TGCGCCAGCAGCCCCTATCGGGGAGCCGACACCGGGGAGCTGTTTTTT. Amino acids: CASSPYRGADTGELFF.

The rearrangement uses TRBV27 and TRBJ2-7; TRBD1 might be the D (5 bases). In germline, CDR1 is MNHEY, CDR2 SMNVEV (reference sequence). The CDR3 has 11 amino acids. V lost 6 bases and J 3 bases, leaving 6 bases between the germline ends. The CDR3 protein is CASRRGYEQYF. The CDR3 region has the DNA TGTGCCAGCAGAAGGGGCTACGAGCAGTACTTC.

The chain recombines TRBV4-2 with TRBJ2-2; 9 bases line up with TRBD2. Losses at the gene ends were 0 bases for V and 6 bases for J; bases not matched to a gene: 5. This CDR3 comprises 16 residues. The germline CDR1 and CDR2 sequences are LGHNA and YNFKEQ. The CDR3 DNA reads TGTGCCAGCAGCCAAGATGCGGGGGGGGTGCCCGGGGAGCTGTTTTTT. Its translation is CASSQDAGGVPGELFF.

For the CDR3, the DNA is TGTGCCAGCAGTGAACTAGCGGGGAACCAAGAGACCCAGTACTTC. The encoded protein is CASSELAGNQETQYF. The chain recombines TRBV6-1 with TRBJ2-5, with 9 bases matching TRBD2. The CDR3 length is 15 residues. Germline loops: CDR1 MNHNS, CDR2 SASEGT. V lost 2 bases and J lost 0; bases outside the gene matches: 1.

This chain links TRBV28 with TRBJ1-2; the D is unclear. With 1 base removed from V and 0 bases from J, the gap between germline ends came to 9 bases. Germline V gene sequence: CDR1 MDHEN, CDR2 SYDVKM. This CDR3 comprises 15 residues. The CDR3 sequence: CASSLYIGPNYGYTF. In nucleotides, the CDR3 is TGTGCCAGCAGTTTATATATAGGGCCTAACTATGGCTACACCTTC.

This rearrangement joins TRBV7-2 to TRBJ2-4; 8 positions agree with TRBD2. V lost 5 bases to trimming and J lost 5 bases; unmatched junction nucleotides: 5. Germline lookup yields CDR1 SGHTA and CDR2 FQGNSA. CDR3 length equals 14 residues. CDR3 sequence: CASSIGGAENIQYF. For the CDR3, the DNA is TGTGCCAGCAGCATCGGGGGGGCCGAAAACATTCAGTACTTC.

The chain employs TRBV11-3 and TRBJ2-1; TRBD2 might be the D (5 bases). The CDR3 contains 16 residues. Between the trimmed V and J ends, which lost 1 base and 4 bases, there was a span of 14 bases. The germline V gene has CDR1 SGHNT and CDR2 YENEEA. This chain's CDR3 is CASSLVQNSGYNEQFF. CDR3 bases: TGTGCCAGCAGCTTAGTTCAGAATTCGGGATACAATGAGCAGTTCTTC. The variable domain in full, completed from reference TRBV11-3 and TRBJ2-1, reads EAGVVQSPRYKIIEKKQPVAFWCNPISGHNTLYWYLQNLGQGPELLIRYENEEAVDDSQLPKDRFSAERLKGVDSTLKIQPAELGDSAVYLCASSLVQNSGYNEQFFGPGTRLTVL.

This clone was found once. The rearrangement uses TRBV29-1 and TRBJ1-4; the D gene is possibly TRBD1 (5 bases). The CDR3 consists of 11 residues. Germline CDR1 and CDR2: SQVTM and ANQGSEA. V dropped 3 bases and J dropped 8 bases, with 7 bases sitting between them. In DNA, the CDR3 is TGCAGCGTTGATGACAGCGAAAAACTGTTTTTT. Its protein is CSVDDSEKLFF.

The chain couples TRBV4-1 to TRBJ1-2; no clear D. V lost 1 base, J lost 10 bases, and 13 bases lay in between. Germline V CDR1 and CDR2: MGHRA, YSYEKL. The CDR3 spans 13 residues. CDR3 DNA: TGCGCCAGCAGCCAAGGGGGTCGGTCCTTCTACACCTTC. This codes for CASSQGGRSFYTF.

The V and J genes are TRBV30 and TRBJ1-5; D is undetermined. The germline V gene encodes CDR1 GTSNPN and CDR2 SVGIG (reference sequence). The CDR3 loop spans 14 amino acids. V was shortened by 0 bases and J by 0 bases, with 6 bases between the two germline ends. The CDR3 protein is CAWSVGNSNQPQHF. The CDR3 DNA follows: TGTGCCTGGAGTGTCGGCAATAGCAATCAGCCCCAGCATTTT.

The chain is built from TRBV7-2 and TRBJ2-7; TRBD1 aligns across 9 bases. The CDR3 covers 14 residues. J lost 6 bases, V lost 5 bases, and 8 bases had no gene match. Germline-derived CDR1 and CDR2 are SGHTA and FQGNSA. The CDR3 reads CASSPRTGVGEQYF. DNA of the CDR3: TGTGCCAGCAGCCCTAGGACAGGGGTGGGCGAGCAGTACTTC.

The CDR3 loop is CASSFGRNQPQHF. The CDR3 coding sequence is TGTGCCAGCAGTTTTGGCAGGAATCAGCCCCAGCATTTT. J is TRBJ1-5 and V is TRBV27, with D uncertain. V was cut by 3 bases and J by 4 bases, with 7 bases left in between. The CDR3 length is 13 residues. CDR1 is MNHEY, CDR2 SMNVEV, per germline (reference sequence).

This clone was observed a few times. This chain joins TRBV4-3 and TRBJ2-7; 7 bases match TRBD1. The germline V gene encodes CDR1 LGHNA and CDR2 YSLEER. CDR3 size: 14 residues. V trimming: 0 bases; J trimming: 7 bases; junction bases outside the gene matches: 6. CDR3 sequence: CASSQDRGQWEQYF. CDR3 bases: TGCGCCAGCAGCCAAGATCGGGGACAGTGGGAGCAGTACTTC.

This chain links TRBV27 with TRBJ2-7; D unclear. V was pared by 2 bases and J by 0 bases, with 14 bases between. The CDR3 spans 16 residues. Looked up from germline, CDR1 is MNHEY and CDR2 is SMNVEV (reference sequence). The CDR3 DNA is TGTGCCAGCAGTTTAGGGCCGCCAGGACCCTCCTACGAGCAGTACTTC. Amino acids: CASSLGPPGPSYEQYF.

The chain uses TRBV7-2 and TRBJ2-1; the D gene could be TRBD1 or TRBD2 (7 bases each). The CDR3 spans 17 residues. Germline CDR1 and CDR2: SGHTA and FQGNSA. With 1 base removed from V and 9 bases from J, the gap between germline ends came to 22 bases. The CDR3 sequence: CASSLVTSRGGASEQFF. CDR3 DNA sequence: TGTGCCAGCAGCTTAGTAACCAGCAGGGGGGGAGCCAGTGAGCAGTTCTTC.

V and J are TRBV2 and TRBJ2-7, with 11 bases fitting TRBD1. V was pared by 7 bases and J by 2 bases, with 4 bases of the junction left unmatched. The CDR3 totals 14 residues. Germline V CDR1 and CDR2: SNHLY, FYNNEI. CDR3 sequence reads: CASTWTGGTYEQYF. In DNA, the CDR3 is TGTGCCAGCACTTGGACAGGGGGCACCTACGAGCAGTACTTC.

The chain couples TRBV19 to TRBJ1-4, with D unresolved. Germline-derived CDR1 and CDR2 are LNHDA and SQIVND (reference sequence). The CDR3 length is 14 residues. Trimming removed 3 bases from V and 3 bases from J, with 8 bases in between. CDR3 in DNA: TGTGCCAGTAGTATTCCCGGACCTAATGAAAAACTGTTTTTT. Translated: CASSIPGPNEKLFF.

The chain links TRBV2 to TRBJ1-2; the D gene is possibly TRBD1 (6 bases). Trimming removed 7 bases from V and 7 bases from J, with 13 bases in between. Germline assignment: CDR1 SNHLY and CDR2 FYNNEI. This CDR3 has 12 amino acids. The CDR3 DNA is TGTGCCAGCATTAACAGGGCGGGTGGCTACACCTTC. Amino acids: CASINRAGGYTF.

The chain has TRBV9 and TRBJ1-2, with D unclear. V lost 4 bases and J 4 bases, leaving 11 bases between the germline ends. Germline V CDR1 and CDR2: SGDLS, YYNGEE. The CDR3 runs to 13 residues. The CDR3, as DNA: TGTGCCAGCAGCCCCCGGACGGCCTATGGCTACACCTTC. Protein: CASSPRTAYGYTF.

The chain carries TRBV25-1 and TRBJ2-7, with D possibly called TRBD1 or TRBD2 (5 bases each). CDR1 is MGHDK and CDR2 is SYGVNS in the germline V gene. Trimming pared 3 bases from V and 3 bases from J, leaving 12 bases between. This CDR3 is 14 amino acids long. CDR3 nucleotide sequence: TGTGCCAGCAGTGAGAGGGGACCTCTCTACGAGCAGTACTTC. This codes for CASSERGPLYEQYF.

The chain combines TRBV11-2 with TRBJ1-3; D gene uncertain. The V gene lost 6 bases and the J gene lost 0 bases, with 15 bases spanning the gap. The germline CDR1 and CDR2 sequences are SGHAT and FQNNGV. This CDR3 contains 16 residues. The CDR3 nucleotides read TGTGCCAGCAGTTCCTTCCTCTTAAGCTCTGGAAACACCATATATTTT. Translated, it gives CASSSFLLSSGNTIYF.

The V call is TRBV4-1, the J call TRBJ2-7; unclear D gene. This CDR3 comprises 15 residues. V shed 0 bases and J shed 5 bases, with 14 bases lying between them. Germline V gene lookup returns CDR1 MGHRA and CDR2 YSYEKL. The CDR3: CASSQDYRILDEQYF. The CDR3 region has the DNA TGCGCCAGCAGCCAAGATTACAGAATTCTCGACGAGCAGTACTTC.

The V and J genes are TRBV10-3 and TRBJ2-7; 7 bases agree with TRBD2. The V segment lost 4 bases and the J segment 1 base; nucleotides outside the gene matches: 7. The germline CDR1 and CDR2 sequences are ENHRY and SYGVKD. This CDR3 is 15 amino acids long. CDR3 protein: CAISGEGASSYEQYF. CDR3 nucleotides: TGTGCCATCAGTGGGGAGGGAGCGAGTTCCTACGAGCAGTACTTC.

Points on this clone: Within the sample, other DNA sequences also encode this same CDR3. The chain has TRBV28 and TRBJ2-1, with TRBD2 matching over 12 bases. Germline V lookup: CDR1 MDHEN, CDR2 SYDVKM. The CDR3 runs to 15 residues. The junction had 8 bases not matched to a gene; V was cut back by 5 bases and J by 9 bases. As DNA, the CDR3 is TGTGCCAGCAGTCTTCTAGCGGGAGGGCCCGGTGAGCAGTTCTTC. Protein sequence: CASSLLAGGPGEQFF.

V and J are TRBV11-3 and TRBJ2-1; D is possibly TRBD2 (5 bases). Germline CDR1 and CDR2: SGHNT and YENEEA. There are 17 residues in the CDR3. V shed 0 bases and J shed 5 bases, with 17 bases lying between them. The CDR3 here is CASSLDQYLALNNEQFF. The CDR3 DNA reads as TGTGCCAGCAGCTTAGATCAGTATCTAGCTCTGAACAATGAGCAGTTCTTC. Variable domain in full (rest from reference TRBV11-3 and TRBJ2-1): EAGVVQSPRYKIIEKKQPVAFWCNPISGHNTLYWYLQNLGQGPELLIRYENEEAVDDSQLPKDRFSAERLKGVDSTLKIQPAELGDSAVYLCASSLDQYLALNNEQFFGPGTRLTVL.

The CDR3 DNA reads as TGTGCCAGTAGTATGGGTTTCGATCAGCCCCAGCATTTT. Its translation: CASSMGFDQPQHF. The chain uses TRBV19 and TRBJ1-5, with unresolved D. V lost 3 bases to trimming and J lost 5 bases, with 8 bases between them. CDR3 size: 13 residues. Germline V gene data show CDR1 as LNHDA and CDR2 as SQIVND (reference sequence).

This chain joins TRBV7-8 and TRBJ2-1; weak D call: TRBD2 (5 bases). The CDR3 length is 16 residues. The V gene's germline CDR1 is SGHVS and CDR2 FQNEAQ. V lost 1 base to trimming and J lost 9 bases, with 19 bases between them. The CDR3 sequence: CASSLGRAGVSGEQFF. The CDR3 nucleotides are TGTGCCAGCAGCTTAGGTCGGGCCGGGGTGTCTGGTGAGCAGTTCTTC.

J is TRBJ2-5 and V is TRBV30, with a weak D call TRBD1 (6 bases). Germline V gene lookup returns CDR1 GTSNPN and CDR2 SVGIG (reference sequence). The CDR3 is made up of 13 amino acids. The V end lost 3 bases, the J end lost 5 bases, and 13 bases lay between the germline ends. CDR3 residues: CAWRTGRFETQYF. In DNA form, the CDR3 reads TGTGCCTGGAGGACAGGACGGTTTGAGACCCAGTACTTC.

The chain recombines TRBV5-1 with TRBJ2-5; D unclear. Trimming stripped 2 bases from V and 2 bases from J, with 7 bases between. Germline CDR1 and CDR2: SGHRS and YFSETQ. This CDR3 has 13 amino acids. The CDR3 protein is CASSFSGQETQYF. CDR3 DNA: TGCGCCAGCAGCTTCTCCGGGCAAGAGACCCAGTACTTC.

The chain carries TRBV11-2 and TRBJ1-6; D is unresolved. Trimming left V 1 base short and J 7 bases short, with 8 bases between. The CDR3 consists of 14 residues. The germline V gene encodes CDR1 SGHAT and CDR2 FQNNGV. The CDR3, as DNA: TGTGCCAGCAGCTTAGGTGGGTCCAATTCACCCCTCCACTTT. This codes for CASSLGGSNSPLHF.

The chain links TRBV27 to TRBJ2-3; D not certain. The CDR3 runs 12 residues. In germline, CDR1 is MNHEY, CDR2 SMNVEV (reference sequence). Trimming stripped 6 bases from V and 6 bases from J, with 10 bases between. CDR3 coding DNA: TGTGCCAGCAGCCTTTTTCCGGATACGCAGTATTTT. This sequence encodes CASSLFPDTQYF.